This TCR beta chain was sequenced during a study of T-cell reconstitution after alpha-beta-depleted transplantation in children. In this sample, this clonotype turned up a few times. Germline V CDR1 and CDR2: MNHEY, SVGAGI. This CDR3 has 17 residues. The V gene lost 0 bases and the J gene lost 3 bases, with 15 bases spanning the gap. A library of TCRbeta sequences, prepared with unique molecular identifiers, was generated. Using its own MiXCR run on the PCR reads, TCRdb lists one record per CDR3 protein. This table holds 450,000 to 600,000 distinct CDR3 sequences, about 30% found once. This chain joins TRBV6-5 and TRBJ2-1; the D gene is possibly TRBD2 (6 bases). Sample: PBMCs from the stem cell graft donor, taken from the stem cell graft. The sequence was obtained from a human donor who donated a stem cell graft to a child with aplastic anemia. CDR3 sequence: CASSYSSRTTSYNEQFF. The CDR3 DNA reads as TGTGCCAGCAGTTACTCGTCCAGGACTACCAGCTACAATGAGCAGTTCTTC.